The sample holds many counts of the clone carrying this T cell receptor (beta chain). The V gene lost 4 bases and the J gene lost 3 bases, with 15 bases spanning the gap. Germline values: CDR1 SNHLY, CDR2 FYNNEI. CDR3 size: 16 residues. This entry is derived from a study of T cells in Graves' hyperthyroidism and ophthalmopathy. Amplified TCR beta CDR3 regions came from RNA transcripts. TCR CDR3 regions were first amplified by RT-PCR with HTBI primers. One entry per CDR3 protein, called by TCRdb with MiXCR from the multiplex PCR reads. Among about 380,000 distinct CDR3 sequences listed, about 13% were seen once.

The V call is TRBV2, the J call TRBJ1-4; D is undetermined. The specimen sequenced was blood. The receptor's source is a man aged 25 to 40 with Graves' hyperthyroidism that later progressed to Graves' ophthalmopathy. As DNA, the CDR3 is TGTGCCAGCAGTGCGCGACTTCTCAGGCCTAATGAAAAACTGTTTTTT. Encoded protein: CASSARLLRPNEKLFF. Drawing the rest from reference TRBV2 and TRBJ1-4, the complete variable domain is EPEVTQTPSHQVTQMGQEVILRCVPISNHLYFYWYRQILGQKVEFLVSFYNNEISEKSEIFDDQFSVERPDGSNFTLKIRSTKLEDSAMYFCASSARLLRPNEKLFFGSGTQLSVL.